The next 10 T cell receptor beta chains were all read from a single sample in a study of CD8 T cells in Susac syndrome. Random hexamers were used to reverse transcribe roughly 0.5 to 1 ug of RNA. One entry per CDR3 protein results from TCRdb running MiXCR on the immunoSEQ multiplex PCR reads. The data hold fewer than 150,000 distinct CDR3 sequences, with about 94% observed a single time. Sequencing was carried out using CD8+ T cells from PBMCs. The receptor set was obtained from a human donor in good health.

The chain recombines TRBV20-1 with TRBJ2-7, with a weak D call TRBD1 (5 bases). This CDR3 is built from 13 residues. Trimming shortened V by 4 bases and J by 4 bases, and 14 bases separated the two germline ends. The germline CDR1 and CDR2 sequences are DFQATT and SNEGSKA (reference sequence). The CDR3 spells CSAISLRAYEQYF. The CDR3 DNA follows: TGCAGTGCTATATCACTCAGGGCTTACGAGCAGTACTTC.

This clonotype was detected once. The J gene is TRBJ1-5, the V gene TRBV27; weak D call: TRBD1 (6 bases). Trimming removed 6 bases from V and 3 bases from J, with 9 bases in between. Germline V gene lookup returns CDR1 MNHEY and CDR2 SMNVEV (reference sequence). This CDR3 has 13 residues. CDR3 DNA: TGTGCCAGCAGGGGGGGCCCCAATCAGCCCCAGCATTTT. Its protein is CASRGGPNQPQHF.

The rearrangement uses TRBV7-9 and TRBJ2-5; TRBD1 or TRBD2 may be the D gene (5 bases each). V was cut by 3 bases and J by 7 bases, with 15 bases left in between. This CDR3 spans 14 amino acids. The germline V gene encodes CDR1 SEHNR and CDR2 FQNEAQ (reference sequence). The CDR3 protein is CASSFDGAPGTQYF. The CDR3 nucleotides are TGTGCCAGCAGCTTCGACGGGGCTCCTGGGACCCAGTACTTC.

The gene calls are TRBV29-1 and TRBJ1-5; tentatively, D is TRBD1 (6 bases). Trimming took 4 bases from V and 4 from J, leaving 17 bases between them. CDR3 length: 15 amino acids. The germline V gene encodes CDR1 SQVTM and CDR2 ANQGSEA. Here the CDR3 reads CSVAFEGGGNQPQHF. The CDR3 region has the DNA TGCAGCGTTGCTTTTGAGGGGGGAGGTAATCAGCCCCAGCATTTT.

The J gene is TRBJ2-3, the V gene TRBV6-5, with TRBD2 matching 10 bases. Germline V gives CDR1 MNHEY, CDR2 SVGAGI. V lost 6 bases, J lost 1 base, and 1 base stayed unmatched. The CDR3 covers 14 residues. CDR3 sequence (DNA): TGTGCCAGCAGGGGGACTAGCGGCACAGATACGCAGTATTTT. This encodes CASRGTSGTDTQYF.

The chain carries TRBV29-1 and TRBJ1-1, with unresolved D. V was shortened by 7 bases and J by 0 bases, with 15 bases between the two germline ends. The CDR3 consists of 14 residues. Germline V gene data show CDR1 as SQVTM and CDR2 as ANQGSEA. In nucleotides, the CDR3 is TGCAGCGCCGCGGATGTAATAATGAACACTGAAGCTTTCTTT. It specifies CSAADVIMNTEAFF.

The chain employs TRBV30 and TRBJ1-1, with TRBD1 matching over 7 bases. CDR3 size: 13 residues. Germline loops: CDR1 GTSNPN, CDR2 SVGIG (reference sequence). V shed 2 bases, J shed 4 bases, and the junction held 4 bases outside the gene matches. The CDR3: CAWSPSGGTEAFF. In nucleotides, the CDR3 is TGTGCCTGGAGTCCCTCAGGGGGCACTGAAGCTTTCTTT.

The chain couples TRBV2 to TRBJ1-5, with 9 bases that match TRBD1. Looked up from germline, CDR1 is SNHLY and CDR2 is FYNNEI. The CDR3 runs 13 residues. The trim removed 7 bases at V and 6 bases at J, leaving 4 bases unmatched. The CDR3 spells CASNGQGFQPQHF. The CDR3 DNA is TGTGCCAGCAACGGACAGGGGTTTCAGCCCCAGCATTTT.

The chain links TRBV7-3 to TRBJ2-2, with 8 bases fitting TRBD2. This CDR3 comprises 16 residues. Per the germline V gene, CDR1 is SGHTA and CDR2 is FQGTGA. Losses at the gene ends were 5 bases for V and 4 bases for J; bases not matched to a gene: 9. For the CDR3, the DNA is TGTGCCAGCAGCCCCCGGGGGGGCCTCACCACCGGGGAGCTGTTTTTT. Translation gives CASSPRGGLTTGELFF.

The chain employs TRBV4-2 and TRBJ2-5; D not resolved. CDR3 length: 15 residues. The V end lost 4 bases, the J end lost 4 bases, and 16 bases lay between the germline ends. From germline, CDR1 is LGHNA and CDR2 YNFKEQ. The CDR3 DNA reads TGTGCCAGCAGCCCAGAGCTCGGGCTACGAGAGACCCAGTACTTC. It yields the protein CASSPELGLRETQYF.